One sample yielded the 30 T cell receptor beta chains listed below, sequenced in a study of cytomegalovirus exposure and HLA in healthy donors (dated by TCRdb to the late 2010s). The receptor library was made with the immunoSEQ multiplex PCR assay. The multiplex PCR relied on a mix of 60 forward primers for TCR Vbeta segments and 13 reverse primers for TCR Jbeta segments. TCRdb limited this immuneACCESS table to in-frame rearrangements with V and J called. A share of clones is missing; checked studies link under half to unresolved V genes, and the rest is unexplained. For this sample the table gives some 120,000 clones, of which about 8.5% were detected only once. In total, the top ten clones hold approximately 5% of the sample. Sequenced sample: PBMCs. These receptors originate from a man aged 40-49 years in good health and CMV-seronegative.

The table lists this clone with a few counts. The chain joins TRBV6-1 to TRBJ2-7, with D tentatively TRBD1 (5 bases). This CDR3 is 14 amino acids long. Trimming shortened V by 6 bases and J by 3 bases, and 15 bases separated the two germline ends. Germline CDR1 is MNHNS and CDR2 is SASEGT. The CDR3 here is CASSHRQINYEQYF. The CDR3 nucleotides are TGTGCCAGCAGCCATAGACAGATAAACTACGAGCAGTACTTC.

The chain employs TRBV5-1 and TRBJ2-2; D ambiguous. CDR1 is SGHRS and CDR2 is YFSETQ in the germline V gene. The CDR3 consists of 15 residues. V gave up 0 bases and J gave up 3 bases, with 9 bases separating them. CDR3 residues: CASSLESGDTGELFF. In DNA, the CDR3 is TGCGCCAGCAGCTTGGAATCGGGTGACACCGGGGAGCTGTTTTTT.

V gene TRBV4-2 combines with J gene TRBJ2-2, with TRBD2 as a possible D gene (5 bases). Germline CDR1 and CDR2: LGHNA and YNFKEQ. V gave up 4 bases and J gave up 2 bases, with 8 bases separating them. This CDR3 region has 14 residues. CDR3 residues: CASSPGINTGELFF. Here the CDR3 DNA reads TGTGCCAGCAGCCCGGGGATCAACACCGGGGAGCTGTTTTTT.

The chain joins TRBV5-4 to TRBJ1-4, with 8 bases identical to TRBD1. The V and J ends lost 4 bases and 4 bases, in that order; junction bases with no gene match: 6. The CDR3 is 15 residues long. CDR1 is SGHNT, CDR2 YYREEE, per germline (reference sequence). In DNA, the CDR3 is TGTGCCAGCAGCGATAGACAGGGGAATAATGAAAAACTGTTTTTT. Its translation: CASSDRQGNNEKLFF.

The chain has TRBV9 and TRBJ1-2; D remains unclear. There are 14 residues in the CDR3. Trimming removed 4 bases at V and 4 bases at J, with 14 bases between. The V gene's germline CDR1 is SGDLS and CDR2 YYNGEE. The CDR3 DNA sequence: TGTGCCAGCAGCCGACGGACTGCTGGCTATGGCTACACCTTC. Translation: CASSRRTAGYGYTF.

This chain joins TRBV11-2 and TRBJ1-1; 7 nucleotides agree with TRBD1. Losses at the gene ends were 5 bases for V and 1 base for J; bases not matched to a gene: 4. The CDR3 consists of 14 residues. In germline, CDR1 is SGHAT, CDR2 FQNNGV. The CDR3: CASSKQGWNTEAFF. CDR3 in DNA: TGTGCCAGCAGCAAACAGGGGTGGAACACTGAAGCTTTCTTT.

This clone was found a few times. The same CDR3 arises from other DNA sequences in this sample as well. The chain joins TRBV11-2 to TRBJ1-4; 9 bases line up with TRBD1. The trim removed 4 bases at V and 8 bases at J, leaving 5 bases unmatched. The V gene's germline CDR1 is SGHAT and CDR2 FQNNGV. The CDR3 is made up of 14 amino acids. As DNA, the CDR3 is TGTGCCAGCAGCTCGGACAGGGGCAACGAAAAACTGTTTTTT. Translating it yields CASSSDRGNEKLFF.

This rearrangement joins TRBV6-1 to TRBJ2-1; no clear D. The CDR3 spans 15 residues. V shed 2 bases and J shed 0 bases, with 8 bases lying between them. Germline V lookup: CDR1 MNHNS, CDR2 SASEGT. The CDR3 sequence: CASSELSGSYNEQFF. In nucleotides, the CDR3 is TGTGCCAGCAGTGAACTTTCCGGCTCCTACAATGAGCAGTTCTTC.

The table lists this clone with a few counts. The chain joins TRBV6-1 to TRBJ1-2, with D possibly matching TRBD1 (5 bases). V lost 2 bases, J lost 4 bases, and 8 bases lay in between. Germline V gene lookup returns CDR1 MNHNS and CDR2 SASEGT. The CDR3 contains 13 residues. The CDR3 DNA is TGTGCCAGCAGTGAACCAGGGATCTATGGCTACACCTTC. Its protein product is CASSEPGIYGYTF.

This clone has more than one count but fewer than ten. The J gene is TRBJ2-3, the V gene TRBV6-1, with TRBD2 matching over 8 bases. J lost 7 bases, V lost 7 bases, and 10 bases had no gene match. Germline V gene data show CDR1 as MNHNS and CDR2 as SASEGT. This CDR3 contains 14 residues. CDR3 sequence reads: CASIYGGAPNTQYF. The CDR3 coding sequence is TGTGCCAGCATATACGGGGGGGCCCCAAATACGCAGTATTTT.

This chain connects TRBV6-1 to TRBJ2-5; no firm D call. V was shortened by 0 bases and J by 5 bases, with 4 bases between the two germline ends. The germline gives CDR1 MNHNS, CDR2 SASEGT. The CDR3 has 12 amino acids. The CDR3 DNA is TGTGCCAGCAGTGAAGCCAGGGAGACCCAGTACTTC. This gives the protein CASSEARETQYF.

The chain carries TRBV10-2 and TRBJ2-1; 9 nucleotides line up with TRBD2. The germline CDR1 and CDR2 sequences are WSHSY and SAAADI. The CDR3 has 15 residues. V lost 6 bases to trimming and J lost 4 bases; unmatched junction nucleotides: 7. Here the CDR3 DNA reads TGCGCCAGCAGAGGGGGGCTAGCGGGGTACAATGAGCAGTTCTTC. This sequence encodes CASRGGLAGYNEQFF.

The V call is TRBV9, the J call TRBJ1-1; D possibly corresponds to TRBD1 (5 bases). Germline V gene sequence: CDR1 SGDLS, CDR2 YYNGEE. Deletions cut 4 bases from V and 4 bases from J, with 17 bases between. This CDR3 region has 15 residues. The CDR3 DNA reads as TGTGCCAGCAGCCTTACCTCAACAGGCATCACTGAAGCTTTCTTT. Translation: CASSLTSTGITEAFF. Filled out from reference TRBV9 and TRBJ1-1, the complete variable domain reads DSGVTQTPKHLITATGQRVTLRCSPRSGDLSVYWYQQSLDQGLQFLIQYYNGEERAKGNILERFSAQQFPDLHSELNLSSLELGDSALYFCASSLTSTGITEAFFGQGTRLTVV.

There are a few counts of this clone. CDR3 in amino acids: CASRNRGGSNQPQHF. CDR3 nucleotides: TGTGCCAGCAGAAACAGGGGAGGAAGCAATCAGCCCCAGCATTTT. V and J are TRBV28 and TRBJ1-5; 7 bases match TRBD1. Germline CDR1 reads MDHEN; CDR2 reads SYDVKM. V gave up 6 bases and J gave up 1 base; unmatched junction bases: 6. The CDR3 runs 15 residues. The variable domain in full, completed from reference TRBV28 and TRBJ1-5, reads DVKVTQSSRYLVKRTGEKVFLECVQDMDHENMFWYRQDPGLGLRLIYFSYDVKMKEKGDIPEGYSVSREKKERFSLILESASTNQTSMYLCASRNRGGSNQPQHFGDGTRLSIL.

The CDR3 loop is CASSFAGGRDEQFF. The CDR3 region has the DNA TGTGCCAGCAGCTTTGCGGGGGGGAGGGATGAGCAGTTCTTC. The rearrangement links TRBV7-2 to TRBJ2-1; 9 bases line up with TRBD2. This CDR3 is 14 amino acids long. CDR1 SGHTA and CDR2 FQGNSA come from the germline V gene. V lost 3 bases and J lost 8; bases outside the gene matches: 5.

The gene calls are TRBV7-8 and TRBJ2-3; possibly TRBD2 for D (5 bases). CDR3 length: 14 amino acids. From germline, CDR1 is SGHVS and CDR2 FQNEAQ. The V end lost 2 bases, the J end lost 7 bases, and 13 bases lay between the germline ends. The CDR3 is CASSLQRGRNTQYF. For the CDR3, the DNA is TGTGCCAGCAGCTTACAACGGGGTAGGAATACGCAGTATTTT.

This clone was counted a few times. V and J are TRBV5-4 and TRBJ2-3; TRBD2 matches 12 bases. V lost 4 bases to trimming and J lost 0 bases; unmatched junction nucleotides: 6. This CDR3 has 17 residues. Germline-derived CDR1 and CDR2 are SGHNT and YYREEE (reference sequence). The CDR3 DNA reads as TGTGCCAGCAGCAAGGGACTAGCGGGTACTAGCACAGATACGCAGTATTTT. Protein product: CASSKGLAGTSTDTQYF.

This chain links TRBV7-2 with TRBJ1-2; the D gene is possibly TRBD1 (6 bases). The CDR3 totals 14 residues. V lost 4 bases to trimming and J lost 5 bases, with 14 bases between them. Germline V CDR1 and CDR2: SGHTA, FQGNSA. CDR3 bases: TGTGCCAGCAGCTCCGACAGGCAGAAGTATGGCTACACCTTC. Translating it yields CASSSDRQKYGYTF.

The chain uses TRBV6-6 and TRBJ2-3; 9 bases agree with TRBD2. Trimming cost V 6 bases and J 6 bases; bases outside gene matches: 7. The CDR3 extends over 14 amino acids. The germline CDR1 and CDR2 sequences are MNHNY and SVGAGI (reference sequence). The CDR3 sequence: CASRGAGGLDTQYF. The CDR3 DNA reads TGTGCCAGCAGAGGGGCGGGGGGGCTGGATACGCAGTATTTT.

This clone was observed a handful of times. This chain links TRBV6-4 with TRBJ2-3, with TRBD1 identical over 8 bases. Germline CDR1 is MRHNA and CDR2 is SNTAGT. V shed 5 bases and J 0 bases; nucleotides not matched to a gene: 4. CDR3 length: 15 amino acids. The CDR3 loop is CASSPDRGSTDTQYF. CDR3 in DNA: TGTGCCAGCAGTCCCGACAGGGGAAGCACAGATACGCAGTATTTT.

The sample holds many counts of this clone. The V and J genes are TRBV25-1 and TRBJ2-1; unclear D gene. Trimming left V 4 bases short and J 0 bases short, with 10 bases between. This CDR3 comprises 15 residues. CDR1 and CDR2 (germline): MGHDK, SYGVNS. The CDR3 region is CASSAGSSSYNEQFF. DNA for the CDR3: TGTGCCAGCAGTGCAGGTTCGAGCTCCTACAATGAGCAGTTCTTC.

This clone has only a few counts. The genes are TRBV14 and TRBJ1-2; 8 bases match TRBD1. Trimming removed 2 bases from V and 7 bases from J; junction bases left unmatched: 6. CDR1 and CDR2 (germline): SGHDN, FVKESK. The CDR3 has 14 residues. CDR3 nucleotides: TGTGCCAGCAGCCAACTGGACAGGGAGAGTGGCTACACCTTC. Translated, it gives CASSQLDRESGYTF.

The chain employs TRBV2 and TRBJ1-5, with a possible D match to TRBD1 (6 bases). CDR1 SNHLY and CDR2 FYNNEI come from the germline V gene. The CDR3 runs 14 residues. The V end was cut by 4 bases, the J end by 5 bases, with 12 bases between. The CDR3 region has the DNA TGTGCCAGCAGTGGCCAGGGGCAATATCAGCCCCAGCATTTT. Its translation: CASSGQGQYQPQHF.

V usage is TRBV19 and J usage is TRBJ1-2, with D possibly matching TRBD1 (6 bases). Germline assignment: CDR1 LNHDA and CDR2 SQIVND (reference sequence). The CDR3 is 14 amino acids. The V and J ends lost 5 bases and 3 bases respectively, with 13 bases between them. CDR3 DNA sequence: TGTGCCAGTAGTGCAACAGGGTACGACTATGGCTACACCTTC. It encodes CASSATGYDYGYTF.

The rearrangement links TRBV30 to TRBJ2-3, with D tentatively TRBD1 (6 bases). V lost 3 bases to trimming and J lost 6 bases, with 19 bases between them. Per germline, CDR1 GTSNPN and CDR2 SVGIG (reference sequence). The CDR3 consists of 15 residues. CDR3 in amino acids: CAWSHGGQRKDTQYF. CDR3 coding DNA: TGTGCCTGGAGCCACGGCGGACAGCGAAAGGATACGCAGTATTTT.

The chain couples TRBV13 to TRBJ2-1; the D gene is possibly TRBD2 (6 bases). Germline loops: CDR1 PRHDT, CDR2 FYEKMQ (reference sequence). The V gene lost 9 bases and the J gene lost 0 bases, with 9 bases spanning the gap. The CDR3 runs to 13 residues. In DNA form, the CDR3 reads TGTGCCAGTCGGGGGAGCTCCTACAATGAGCAGTTCTTC. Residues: CASRGSSYNEQFF.

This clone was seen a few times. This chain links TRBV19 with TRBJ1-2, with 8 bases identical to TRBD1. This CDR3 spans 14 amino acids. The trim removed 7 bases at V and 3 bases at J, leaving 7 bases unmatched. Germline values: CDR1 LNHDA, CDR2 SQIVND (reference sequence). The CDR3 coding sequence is TGTGCCAGTACGCAGGGGGCGGCGGACTATGGCTACACCTTC. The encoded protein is CASTQGAADYGYTF.

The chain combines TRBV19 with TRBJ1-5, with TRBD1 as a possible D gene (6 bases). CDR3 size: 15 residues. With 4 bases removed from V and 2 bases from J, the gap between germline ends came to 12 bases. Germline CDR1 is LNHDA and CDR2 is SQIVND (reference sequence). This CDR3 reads CASSNQGPGNQPQHF. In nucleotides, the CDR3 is TGTGCCAGTAGTAACCAGGGGCCGGGCAATCAGCCCCAGCATTTT.

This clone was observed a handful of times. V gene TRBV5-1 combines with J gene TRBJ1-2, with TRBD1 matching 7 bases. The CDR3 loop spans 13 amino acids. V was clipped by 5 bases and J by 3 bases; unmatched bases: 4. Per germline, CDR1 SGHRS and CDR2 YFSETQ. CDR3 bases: TGCGCCAGCAGTCCGCAGGGGGACTATGGCTACACCTTC. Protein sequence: CASSPQGDYGYTF.

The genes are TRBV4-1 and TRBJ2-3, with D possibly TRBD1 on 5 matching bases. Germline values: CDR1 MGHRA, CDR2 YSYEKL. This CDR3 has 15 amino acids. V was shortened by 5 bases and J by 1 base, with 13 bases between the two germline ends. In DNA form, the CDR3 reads TGCGCCAGCAGCACCCCAGGGATTGGCACAGATACGCAGTATTTT. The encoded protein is CASSTPGIGTDTQYF.